These T cell receptor beta chains were read from a single sample in a study of cytomegalovirus exposure and HLA in healthy donors. Method: immunoSEQ multiplex PCR; TCRdb's copy keeps in-frame clones and lacks some. Seen here are 100,000 to 150,000 clones, about 91% observed once, and the top ten hold 0.95% to 1.5%. Sequencing input: PBMCs. The origin of the receptors is a woman younger than 35 in good health and CMV-seronegative. Both conserved end residues are part of each CDR3. The D gene is left open where the match is weak. The size of a clone is reported for some rows only, either as once, few or many, or as a class for expanded clones.

DNA: TGCGCCAGCAGCCTGACTAGCGTAAGACACAATGAGCAGTTCTTC
CDR3: CASSLTSVRHNEQFF
size: NA
J: TRBJ2-1
V: TRBV5-1
D: TRBD2

DNA: TGTGCCAGCAGTTCCACGGACAGGGGGCGAGCTTTCTTT
CDR3: CASSSTDRGRAFF
size: NA
J: TRBJ1-1
V: TRBV6-6
D: TRBD1

DNA: TGTGCCAGCAGCGTAGGGGGCATCAACACCGGGGAGCTGTTTTTT
CDR3: CASSVGGINTGELFF
size: NA
J: TRBJ2-2
V: TRBV9
D: NA

DNA: TGTGCCTGGAATACAGGGGAGGATGAAGCTTTCTTT
CDR3: CAWNTGEDEAFF
size: few
J: TRBJ1-1
V: TRBV30
D: TRBD1

DNA: TGTGCCAGCAGTTTATGGGCGGGGGGGCCCTCCACAGATACGCAGTATTTT
CDR3: CASSLWAGGPSTDTQYF
size: NA
J: TRBJ2-3
V: TRBV27
D: TRBD2

DNA: TGTGCCAGCAGCTTGGAAGTGTCTAGCTCCTATAATTCACCCCTCCACTTT
CDR3: CASSLEVSSSYNSPLHF
size: NA
J: TRBJ1-6
V: TRBV5-5
D: NA

DNA: TGTGCCAGCAGCGGCACAGGGGGCACTGAAGCTTTCTTT
CDR3: CASSGTGGTEAFF
size: NA
J: TRBJ1-1
V: TRBV9
D: TRBD1

DNA: TGTGCCAGTAGCGGGACAGGGGGCAGTTATCAGCCCCAGCATTTT
CDR3: CASSGTGGSYQPQHF
size: once
J: TRBJ1-5
V: TRBV19
D: TRBD1

DNA: TGTGCCAGCAGCTTTCGACAGGGTGGGAACACTGAAGCTTTCTTT
CDR3: CASSFRQGGNTEAFF
size: once
J: TRBJ1-1
V: TRBV7-8
D: TRBD1

DNA: TGCGCCAGCAGCCCCATGGGCCAAGGGGCGGTCTATGGCTACACCTTC
CDR3: CASSPMGQGAVYGYTF
size: NA
J: TRBJ1-2
V: TRBV4-1
D: NA

DNA: TGTGCCAGCAGCCTAGGTGCGAGCGGGGGGAGCTACGAGCAGTACTTC
CDR3: CASSLGASGGSYEQYF
size: NA
J: TRBJ2-7
V: TRBV7-6
D: TRBD2

DNA: TGTGCCAGCAGCTCGCTAGGTGGAAACCAAGCTTTCTTT
CDR3: CASSSLGGNQAFF
size: NA
J: TRBJ1-1
V: TRBV13
D: NA

DNA: TGTGCCACCAGCAGACAGTACCAAGAGACCCAGTACTTC
CDR3: CATSRQYQETQYF
size: NA
J: TRBJ2-5
V: TRBV15
D: NA

DNA: TGTGCCAGCAGCCCCAGGGCCTCGGACACTGAAGCTTTCTTT
CDR3: CASSPRASDTEAFF
size: NA
J: TRBJ1-1
V: TRBV7-9
D: NA

DNA: TGCGCCAGCAGCGCGGGAGGGCCAGGCTACGAGCAGTACTTC
CDR3: CASSAGGPGYEQYF
size: once
J: TRBJ2-7
V: TRBV5-1
D: TRBD2

DNA: TGTGCCAGCAGCTTTCGAGGGGGCAATGAGCAGTTCTTC
CDR3: CASSFRGGNEQFF
size: NA
J: TRBJ2-1
V: TRBV7-3
D: NA

DNA: TGTGCCAGTTCTGCCCCAATACACTACTCTGGGGCCAACGTCCTGACTTTC
CDR3: CASSAPIHYSGANVLTF
size: once
J: TRBJ2-6
V: TRBV19
D: NA

DNA: TGTGCCAGCAGCCCCGGGCCCCTAGCGGCAACAGATACGCAGTATTTT
CDR3: CASSPGPLAATDTQYF
size: NA
J: TRBJ2-3
V: TRBV7-3
D: TRBD2

DNA: TGTGCCAGCAGCTTCGGGACAGGGGGTCGGACTGAAGCTTTCTTT
CDR3: CASSFGTGGRTEAFF
size: NA
J: TRBJ1-1
V: TRBV11-2
D: TRBD1

DNA: TGTGCCAGCAGCCACACTAGCGGGGTTTCCTACAATGAGCAGTTCTTC
CDR3: CASSHTSGVSYNEQFF
size: NA
J: TRBJ2-1
V: TRBV13
D: TRBD2

DNA: TGTGCCAGCAGCGTAGCTACTGGGACTCATAACTACGAGCAGTACTTC
CDR3: CASSVATGTHNYEQYF
size: NA
J: TRBJ2-7
V: TRBV9
D: NA

DNA: TGCGCCAGCAGCCACGGGGGACAGGGGAGGATCGAATATGGCTACACCTTC
CDR3: CASSHGGQGRIEYGYTF
size: NA
J: TRBJ1-2
V: TRBV5-1
D: TRBD1

DNA: TGTGCCAGTAGTAGAGGACAGGGGGGGACCTACGAGCAGTACTTC
CDR3: CASSRGQGGTYEQYF
size: NA
J: TRBJ2-7
V: TRBV19
D: TRBD1

DNA: TGTGCCAGCAGCTTCCCGGCCGCTCAGCGGGGCTATGAAAAACTGTTTTTT
CDR3: CASSFPAAQRGYEKLFF
size: NA
J: TRBJ1-4
V: TRBV7-9
D: NA

DNA: TGTGCCAGCAGCTTAAGGGGCCTAAATGAAAAACTGTTTTTT
CDR3: CASSLRGLNEKLFF
size: NA
J: TRBJ1-4
V: TRBV7-8
D: NA

DNA: TGTGCCAGCAGTGACTCACTAGCGGGGGGCAATGAGCAGTTCTTC
CDR3: CASSDSLAGGNEQFF
size: many
J: TRBJ2-1
V: TRBV6-4
D: TRBD2

DNA: TGTGCCAGCAGTTCCCACCCTACCGAGCAGTACTTC
CDR3: CASSSHPTEQYF
size: few
J: TRBJ2-7
V: TRBV6-5
D: NA

DNA: TGTGCCAGCAGGGGGGCCCCGGTCGAGCTGTTTTTT
CDR3: CASRGAPVELFF
size: NA
J: TRBJ2-2
V: TRBV2
D: NA

DNA: TGTGCCAGTAGTCCGAAGTCTGGGTTTTCAGGATATGGCTACACCTTC
CDR3: CASSPKSGFSGYGYTF
size: NA
J: TRBJ1-2
V: TRBV19
D: NA

DNA: TGTGCCATCAGCGCGCGGAATGAACAGGGCCCCATGGGGGAAGAGACCCAGTACTTC
CDR3: CAISARNEQGPMGEETQYF
size: NA
J: TRBJ2-5
V: TRBV10-3
D: NA

DNA: TGTGCCAGCAGCGTAGGTGGGGCTCTGGCGGTCACGCAGTATTTT
CDR3: CASSVGGALAVTQYF
size: NA
J: TRBJ2-3
V: TRBV9
D: NA

DNA: TGTGCCAGCAGCCAACTCGGACAGAACACCGGGGAGCTGTTTTTT
CDR3: CASSQLGQNTGELFF
size: NA
J: TRBJ2-2
V: TRBV7-6
D: NA

DNA: TGTGCCAGCAGTGGGGGGCGGGGGCCCACGACCCAGTACTTC
CDR3: CASSGGRGPTTQYF
size: NA
J: TRBJ2-5
V: TRBV27
D: NA

DNA: TGTGCCAGCAGCTTATTCCAGAACACTGAAGCTTTCTTT
CDR3: CASSLFQNTEAFF
size: NA
J: TRBJ1-1
V: TRBV7-8
D: NA

DNA: TGTGCCAGCAGCCATAAGACAGGGATCAGGAACACTGAAGCTTTCTTT
CDR3: CASSHKTGIRNTEAFF
size: NA
J: TRBJ1-1
V: TRBV7-9
D: TRBD1

DNA: TGTGCCAGCAGTGAATACTTATATGGCTACACCTTC
CDR3: CASSEYLYGYTF
size: NA
J: TRBJ1-2
V: TRBV25-1
D: NA

DNA: TGTGCCAGCAGAAGGGGGATAGCGGGCGACACAGATACGCAGTATTTT
CDR3: CASRRGIAGDTDTQYF
size: NA
J: TRBJ2-3
V: TRBV21-1
D: NA

DNA: TGTGCCAGCAGTGAATTGGCGGGTGATTGGAACACCGGGGAGCTGTTTTTT
CDR3: CASSELAGDWNTGELFF
size: NA
J: TRBJ2-2
V: TRBV25-1
D: NA

DNA: TGTGCCAGCAGCTCGCCGGGACATACTAATCAGCCCCAGCATTTT
CDR3: CASSSPGHTNQPQHF
size: few
J: TRBJ1-5
V: TRBV7-9
D: NA

DNA: TGTGCCAGCAGTCTCAGGGAGGGCCAGCCCCAGCATTTT
CDR3: CASSLREGQPQHF
size: few
J: TRBJ1-5
V: TRBV2
D: NA

DNA: TGTGCCAGCAGCTCCCAGACAGGAGCCTATGGCTACACCTTC
CDR3: CASSSQTGAYGYTF
size: NA
J: TRBJ1-2
V: TRBV9
D: NA

DNA: TGCGCCAGCAGCCAAGATGGGACAGGGGGTATAAGGACTGAAGCTTTCTTT
CDR3: CASSQDGTGGIRTEAFF
size: NA
J: TRBJ1-1
V: TRBV4-1
D: TRBD1

DNA: TGCGCCAGCAGCTTGGTAAAGGGGGCGAATGGCTACACCTTC
CDR3: CASSLVKGANGYTF
size: NA
J: TRBJ1-2
V: TRBV5-1
D: TRBD1

DNA: TGTGCCAGCAGCGTAGTGGGCAGCACAGATACGCAGTATTTT
CDR3: CASSVVGSTDTQYF
size: NA
J: TRBJ2-3
V: TRBV9
D: NA

DNA: TGCGCCAGCAGCTTGGCGTTCGGGTTGAACCAAGAGACCCAGTACTTC
CDR3: CASSLAFGLNQETQYF
size: NA
J: TRBJ2-5
V: TRBV5-1
D: NA

DNA: TGTGCCAGCAGCCGAACAGACGGCGAGGGTGGCTACACCTTC
CDR3: CASSRTDGEGGYTF
size: NA
J: TRBJ1-2
V: TRBV7-3
D: NA

DNA: TGTGCCAGCAGCCCGAGCGGGGGCCCGGGGGAGCAGTTCTTC
CDR3: CASSPSGGPGEQFF
size: NA
J: TRBJ2-1
V: TRBV7-8
D: TRBD2